This T cell receptor (beta chain) was retrieved from a study of blood T cell repertoires in COVID-19. The repertoire was sequenced with immunoSEQ multiplex PCR; TCRdb's copy has only in-frame clones and lacks some. This table has approximately 70,000 clones, around 85% appearing once. This receptor was identified in a woman aged 80 or over with active or convalescent COVID-19. The material sequenced was peripheral blood.

CDR3 amino acids: CASSERPTKREKLFF. The CDR3 DNA is TGTGCCAGCAGTGAAAGACCGACCAAGAGGGAAAAACTGTTTTTT. The V gene is TRBV2, the J gene TRBJ1-4; D call uncertain. CDR1 and CDR2 (germline): SNHLY, FYNNEI. V was cut by 2 bases and J by 8 bases, with 15 bases left in between. The CDR3 runs to 15 residues.